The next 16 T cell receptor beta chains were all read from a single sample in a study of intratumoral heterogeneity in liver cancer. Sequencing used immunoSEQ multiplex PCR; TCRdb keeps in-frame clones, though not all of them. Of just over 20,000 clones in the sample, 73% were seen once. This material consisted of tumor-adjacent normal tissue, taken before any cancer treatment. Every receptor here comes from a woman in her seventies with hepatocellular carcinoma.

DNA of the CDR3: TGTGCCAGCACCAGAAGTCTCGGACAGGGGCCAGACGAGCAGTACTTC. Amino acid sequence: CASTRSLGQGPDEQYF. The rearrangement joins TRBV19 to TRBJ2-7; TRBD1 matches at 9 bases. Per the germline V gene, CDR1 is LNHDA and CDR2 is SQIVND (reference sequence). This CDR3 spans 16 amino acids. J lost 5 bases, V lost 9 bases, and 17 bases had no gene match. The full variable domain, with the rest looked up from reference TRBV19 and TRBJ2-7, is DGGITQSPKYLFRKEGQNVTLSCEQNLNHDAMYWYRQDPGQGLRLIYYSQIVNDFQKGDIAEGYSVSREKKESFPLTVTSAQKNPTAFYLCASTRSLGQGPDEQYFGPGTRLTVT.

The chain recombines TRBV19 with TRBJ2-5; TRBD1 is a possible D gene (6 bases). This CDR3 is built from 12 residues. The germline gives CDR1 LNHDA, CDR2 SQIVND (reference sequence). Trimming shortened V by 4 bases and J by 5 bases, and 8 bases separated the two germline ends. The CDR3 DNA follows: TGTGCCAGTAGTAAAAGGGGGGAGACCCAGTACTTC. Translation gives CASSKRGETQYF.

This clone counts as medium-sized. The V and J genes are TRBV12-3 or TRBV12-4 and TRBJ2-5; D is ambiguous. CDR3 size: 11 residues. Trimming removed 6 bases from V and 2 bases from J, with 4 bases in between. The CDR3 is CASRGQETQYF. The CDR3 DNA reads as TGTGCCAGCAGGGGACAAGAGACCCAGTACTTC.

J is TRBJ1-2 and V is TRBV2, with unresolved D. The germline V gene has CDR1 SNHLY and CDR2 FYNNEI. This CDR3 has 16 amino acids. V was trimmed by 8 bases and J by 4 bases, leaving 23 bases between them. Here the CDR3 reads CASRVNPWTELYGYTF. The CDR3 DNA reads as TGTGCCAGCCGTGTGAACCCCTGGACGGAGCTCTATGGCTACACCTTC.

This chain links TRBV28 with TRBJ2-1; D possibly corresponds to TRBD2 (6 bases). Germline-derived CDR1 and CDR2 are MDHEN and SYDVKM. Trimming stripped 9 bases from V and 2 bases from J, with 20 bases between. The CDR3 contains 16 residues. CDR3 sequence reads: CARLPTGLAPYNEQFF. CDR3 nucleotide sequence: TGTGCCAGACTCCCAACGGGGCTAGCGCCCTACAATGAGCAGTTCTTC.

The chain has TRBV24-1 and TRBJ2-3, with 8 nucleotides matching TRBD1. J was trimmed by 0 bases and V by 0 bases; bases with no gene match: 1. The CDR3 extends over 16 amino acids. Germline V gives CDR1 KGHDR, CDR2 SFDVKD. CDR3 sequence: CATSDLRDRSTDTQYF. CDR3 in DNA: TGTGCCACCAGTGATTTGAGGGACAGGAGCACAGATACGCAGTATTTT.

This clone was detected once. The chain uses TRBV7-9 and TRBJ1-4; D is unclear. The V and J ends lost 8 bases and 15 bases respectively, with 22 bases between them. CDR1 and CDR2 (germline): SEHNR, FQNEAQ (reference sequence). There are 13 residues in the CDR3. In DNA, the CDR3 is TGTGCCAGCTCAGCGGGCTACAACCTAAGATTGTTTTTT. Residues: CASSAGYNLRLFF.

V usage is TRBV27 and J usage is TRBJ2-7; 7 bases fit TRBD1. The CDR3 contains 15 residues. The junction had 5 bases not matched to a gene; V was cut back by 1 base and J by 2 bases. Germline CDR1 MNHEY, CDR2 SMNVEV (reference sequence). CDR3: CASSLFSTGTYEQYF. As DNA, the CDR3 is TGTGCCAGCAGTTTATTCTCGACAGGGACCTACGAGCAGTACTTC.

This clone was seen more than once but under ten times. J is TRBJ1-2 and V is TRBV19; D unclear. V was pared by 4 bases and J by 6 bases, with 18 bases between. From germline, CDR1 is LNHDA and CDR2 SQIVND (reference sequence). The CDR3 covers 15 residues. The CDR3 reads CASSTNRFWTDGYTF. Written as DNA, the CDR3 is TGTGCCAGTAGTACCAATAGGTTCTGGACGGATGGCTACACCTTC.

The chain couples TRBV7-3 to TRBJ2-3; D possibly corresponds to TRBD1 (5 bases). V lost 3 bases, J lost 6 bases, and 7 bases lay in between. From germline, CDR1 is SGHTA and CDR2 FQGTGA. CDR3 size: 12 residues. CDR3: CASSFWGDTQYF. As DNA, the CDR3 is TGTGCCAGCAGCTTCTGGGGCGATACGCAGTATTTT.

The CDR3 DNA is TGTGCCAGCAGTTCCGTAGCGTCGACCTACGAGCAGTACTTC. The encoded protein is CASSSVASTYEQYF. The gene calls are TRBV28 and TRBJ2-7, with D possibly being TRBD2 (5 bases). This CDR3 is built from 14 residues. CDR1 is MDHEN, CDR2 SYDVKM, per germline. Trimming pared 4 bases from V and 2 bases from J, leaving 12 bases between.

The CDR3 nucleotides read TGTGCCAGCAGTTTACCACAGGGGCTGAACACTGAAGCTTTCTTT. It encodes CASSLPQGLNTEAFF. The chain uses TRBV28 and TRBJ1-1, with TRBD1 identical over 7 bases. Trimming at V came to 2 bases and at J to 0 bases, leaving 3 bases not matched to a gene. There are 15 residues in the CDR3. Germline CDR1 reads MDHEN; CDR2 reads SYDVKM.

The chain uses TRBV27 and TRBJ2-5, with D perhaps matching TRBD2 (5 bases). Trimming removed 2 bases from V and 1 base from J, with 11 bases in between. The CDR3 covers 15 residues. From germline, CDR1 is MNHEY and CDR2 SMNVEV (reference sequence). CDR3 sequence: CASSLIGGLQETQYF. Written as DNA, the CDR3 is TGTGCCAGCAGTTTAATTGGCGGGCTCCAAGAGACCCAGTACTTC.

CDR3 sequence: CASSFDLGGELFF. DNA of the CDR3: TGTGCCAGCAGCTTCGACCTGGGGGGGGAGCTGTTTTTT. V gene TRBV14 combines with J gene TRBJ2-2; D not certain. Trimming removed 5 bases at V and 8 bases at J, with 12 bases between. This CDR3 comprises 13 residues. Germline values: CDR1 SGHDN, CDR2 FVKESK.

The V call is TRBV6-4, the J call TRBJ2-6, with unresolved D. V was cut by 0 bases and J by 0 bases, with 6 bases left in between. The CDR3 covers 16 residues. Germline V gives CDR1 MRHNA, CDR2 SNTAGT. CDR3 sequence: CASSDSGGSGANVLTF. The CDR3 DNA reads TGTGCCAGCAGTGACTCAGGTGGCTCTGGGGCCAACGTCCTGACTTTC.

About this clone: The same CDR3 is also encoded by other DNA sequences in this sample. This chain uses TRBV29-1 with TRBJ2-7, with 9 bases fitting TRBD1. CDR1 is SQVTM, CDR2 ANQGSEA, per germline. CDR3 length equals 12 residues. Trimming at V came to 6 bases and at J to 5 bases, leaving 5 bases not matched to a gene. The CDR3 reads CSVAGQGNEQYF. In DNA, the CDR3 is TGCAGCGTAGCTGGACAGGGGAACGAGCAGTACTTC.